This is a list of T cell receptor beta chains from one sample in a study of cytomegalovirus exposure and HLA in healthy donors. Measured with immunoSEQ multiplex PCR; TCRdb has only the in-frame clones, and not every one. The profile covers 100,000 or so clones, with 63% appearing a single time and approximately 6% taken by the ten largest. The sequencing sample was made of PBMCs. The receptors shown here come from a woman in her 30s in good health and CMV-seronegative. Each CDR3 is given with its conserved first and last residue. A D gene is named only where the DNA matches it firmly. Rows may omit the clone size; those that give it use once, few, many or a size class.

CDR3: CASTYSGQGSEQYF; DNA: TGCGCCAGCACTTACTCCGGACAGGGGAGCGAGCAGTACTTC; D: TRBD1; J: TRBJ2-7; V: TRBV5-1; size: .
CDR3: CASSVGQGRSTEAFF; DNA: TGTGCCAGCAGCGTAGGACAGGGCCGCAGCACTGAAGCTTTCTTT; D: TRBD1; J: TRBJ1-1; V: TRBV9; size: .
CDR3: CASSYSGTSYGYTF; DNA: TGTGCCAGCAGTTACTCAGGGACTTCCTATGGCTACACCTTC; D: .; J: TRBJ1-2; V: TRBV6-6; size: .
CDR3: CASSPGQTPFLQPQHF; DNA: TGTGCCAGCTCCCCGGGACAGACCCCATTCCTTCAGCCCCAGCATTTT; D: TRBD1; J: TRBJ1-5; V: TRBV18; size: .
CDR3: CASSLAPTGTQYF; DNA: TGTGCCAGCAGCTTAGCGCCCACGGGGACCCAGTACTTC; D: .; J: TRBJ2-5; V: TRBV7-6; size: .
CDR3: CASSSDRDFEGYTF; DNA: TGCGCCAGCAGTTCGGACAGGGATTTTGAGGGCTACACCTTC; D: TRBD1; J: TRBJ1-2; V: TRBV5-1; size: .
CDR3: CASGEAISNQPQHF; DNA: TGTGCCAGCGGAGAGGCAATTAGCAATCAGCCCCAGCATTTT; D: .; J: TRBJ1-5; V: TRBV2; size: medium-sized
CDR3: CASRGTGDYYGYTF; DNA: TGTGCCAGCAGGGGGACAGGGGACTACTATGGCTACACCTTC; D: TRBD1; J: TRBJ1-2; V: TRBV28; size: .
CDR3: CASRDRPRGANQPQHF; DNA: TGTGCCAGCAGGGACCGTCCCAGGGGGGCTAATCAGCCCCAGCATTTT; D: TRBD1; J: TRBJ1-5; V: TRBV2; size: .
CDR3: CASSLGGRRGRFYNEQFF; DNA: TGCGCCAGCAGCTTGGGTGGGCGTAGGGGGCGTTTCTACAATGAGCAGTTCTTC; D: TRBD1; J: TRBJ2-1; V: TRBV5-1; size: .
CDR3: CASSQLVGGGDSNQPQHF; DNA: TGTGCCAGCAGCCAACTGGTCGGGGGAGGGGATAGCAATCAGCCCCAGCATTTT; D: .; J: TRBJ1-5; V: TRBV4-2; size: .
CDR3: CASRGIRTDLDRAFF; DNA: TGTGCCAGCAGAGGAATTCGGACAGATCTGGACCGGGCTTTCTTT; D: .; J: TRBJ1-1; V: TRBV2; size: .
CDR3: CASLGSSGANVLTF; DNA: TGTGCCAGCCTAGGATCCTCTGGGGCCAACGTCCTGACTTTC; D: .; J: TRBJ2-6; V: TRBV6-6; size: few
CDR3: CASNQKQETQYF; DNA: TGTGCCAGCAATCAGAAACAAGAGACCCAGTACTTC; D: .; J: TRBJ2-5; V: TRBV28; size: few
CDR3: CASSPPLGGVHYEQYF; DNA: TGTGCCAGCTCACCACCGTTAGGAGGAGTTCACTACGAGCAGTACTTC; D: .; J: TRBJ2-7; V: TRBV18; size: .
CDR3: CASSLGLADYTGELFF; DNA: TGCGCCAGCAGCCTCGGACTAGCGGATTACACCGGGGAGCTGTTTTTT; D: TRBD2; J: TRBJ2-2; V: TRBV4-3; size: .
CDR3: CASSLLAGDSNTGELFF; DNA: TGTGCCAGCAGCCTACTAGCGGGGGATTCGAACACCGGGGAGCTGTTTTTT; D: TRBD2; J: TRBJ2-2; V: TRBV9; size: .
CDR3: CASSYDSYEQYF; DNA: TGCGCCAGCAGCTATGACTCATACGAGCAGTACTTC; D: .; J: TRBJ2-7; V: TRBV5-1; size: .
CDR3: CAWSTSGGHLYEQYF; DNA: TGTGCCTGGAGTACCTCCGGGGGTCACTTGTACGAGCAGTACTTC; D: .; J: TRBJ2-7; V: TRBV30; size: .
CDR3: CASSHDRGAPQGYTF; DNA: TGTGCCAGCAGCCACGACAGGGGGGCCCCTCAGGGCTACACCTTC; D: TRBD1; J: TRBJ1-2; V: TRBV7-2; size: .
CDR3: CASSLDRGYNSPLHF; DNA: TGCGCCAGCAGCTTGGACAGGGGGTATAATTCACCCCTCCACTTT; D: TRBD1; J: TRBJ1-6; V: TRBV5-1; size: .
CDR3: CAISNSTRISYNEQFF; DNA: TGTGCCATCAGCAACTCGACTAGAATATCTTACAATGAGCAGTTCTTC; D: .; J: TRBJ2-1; V: TRBV10-3; size: .
CDR3: CASSKQSGSGDEQYF; DNA: TGCGCCAGCAGTAAGCAAAGCGGGAGTGGGGACGAGCAGTACTTC; D: TRBD2; J: TRBJ2-7; V: TRBV23-1; size: .